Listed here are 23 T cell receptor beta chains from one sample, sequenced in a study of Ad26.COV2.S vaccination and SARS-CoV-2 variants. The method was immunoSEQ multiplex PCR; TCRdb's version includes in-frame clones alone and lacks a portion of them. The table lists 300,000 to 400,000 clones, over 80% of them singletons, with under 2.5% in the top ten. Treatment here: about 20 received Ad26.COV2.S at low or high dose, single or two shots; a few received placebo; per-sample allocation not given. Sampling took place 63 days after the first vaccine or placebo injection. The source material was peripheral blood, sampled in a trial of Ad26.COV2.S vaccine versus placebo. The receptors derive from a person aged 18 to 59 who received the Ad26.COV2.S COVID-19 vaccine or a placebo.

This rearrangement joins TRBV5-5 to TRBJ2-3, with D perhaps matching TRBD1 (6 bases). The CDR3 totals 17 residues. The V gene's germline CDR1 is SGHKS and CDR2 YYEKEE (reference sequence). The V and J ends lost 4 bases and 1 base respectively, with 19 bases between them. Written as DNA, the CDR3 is TGTGCCAGCAGCGGCGACAGGTGGGGACGTGGCACAGATACGCAGTATTTT. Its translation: CASSGDRWGRGTDTQYF.

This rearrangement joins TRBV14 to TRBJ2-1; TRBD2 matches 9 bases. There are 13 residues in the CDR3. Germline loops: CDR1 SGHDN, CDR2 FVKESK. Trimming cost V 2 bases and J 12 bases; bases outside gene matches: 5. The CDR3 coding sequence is TGTGCCAGCAGCCAACCAGCGGGAGGATGGCAGTTCTTC. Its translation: CASSQPAGGWQFF. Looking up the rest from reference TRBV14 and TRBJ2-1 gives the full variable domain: EAGVTQFPSHSVIEKGQTVTLRCDPISGHDNLYWYRRVMGKEIKFLLHFVKESKQDESGMPNNRFLAERTGGTYSTLKVQPAELEDSGVYFCASSQPAGGWQFFGPGTRLTVL.

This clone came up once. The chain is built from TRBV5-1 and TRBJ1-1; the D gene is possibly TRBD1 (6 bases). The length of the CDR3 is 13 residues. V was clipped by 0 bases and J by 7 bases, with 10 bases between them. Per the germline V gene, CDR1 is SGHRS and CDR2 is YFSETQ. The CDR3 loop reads CASSLAVGGEAFF. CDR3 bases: TGCGCCAGCAGCTTGGCTGTAGGGGGTGAAGCTTTCTTT.

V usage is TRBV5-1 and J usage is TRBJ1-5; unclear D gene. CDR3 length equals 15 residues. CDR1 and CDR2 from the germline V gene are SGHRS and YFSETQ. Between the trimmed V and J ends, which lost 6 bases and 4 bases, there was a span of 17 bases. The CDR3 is CASKESAGGNQPQHF. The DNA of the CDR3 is TGCGCCAGCAAGGAGTCCGCCGGAGGTAATCAGCCCCAGCATTTT.

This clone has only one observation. In DNA, the CDR3 is TGTGCCAGCAGCTTGTACCGTGACGAGACGGACAGAATGAACTATGGCTACACCTTC. Its protein is CASSLYRDETDRMNYGYTF. The chain combines TRBV5-8 with TRBJ1-2, with D perhaps TRBD1 (6 bases). The CDR3 has 19 residues. V dropped 1 base and J dropped 2 bases, with 24 bases sitting between them. CDR1 and CDR2 from the germline V gene are SGHTS and YDEGEE.

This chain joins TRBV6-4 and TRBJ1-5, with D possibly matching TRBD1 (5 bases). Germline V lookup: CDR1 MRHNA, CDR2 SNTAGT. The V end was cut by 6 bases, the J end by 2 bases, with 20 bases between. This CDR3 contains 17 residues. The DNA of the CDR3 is TGTGCCAGCAGGAGTTCTTGGGGGGTTCGGGGCAATCAGCCCCAGCATTTT. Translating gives CASRSSWGVRGNQPQHF.

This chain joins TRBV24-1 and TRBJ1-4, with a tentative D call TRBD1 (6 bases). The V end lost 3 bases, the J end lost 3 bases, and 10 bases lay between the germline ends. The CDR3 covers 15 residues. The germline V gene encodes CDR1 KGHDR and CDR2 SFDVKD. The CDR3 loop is CATSDRGAPNEKLFF. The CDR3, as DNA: TGTGCCACCAGTGATAGGGGGGCACCTAATGAAAAACTGTTTTTT.

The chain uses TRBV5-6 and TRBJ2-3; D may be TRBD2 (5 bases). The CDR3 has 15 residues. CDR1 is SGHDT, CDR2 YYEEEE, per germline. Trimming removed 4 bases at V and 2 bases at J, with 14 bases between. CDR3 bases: TGTGCCAGCAGCCCAGGACTTCCCTTCACAGATACGCAGTATTTT. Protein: CASSPGLPFTDTQYF.

In nucleotides, the CDR3 is TGTGCCAGCAGCAGGGGGCAAGGCTACACCTTC. Translation: CASSRGQGYTF. J is TRBJ1-2 and V is TRBV28; 8 bases agree with TRBD1. This CDR3 is 11 amino acids long. The germline V gene encodes CDR1 MDHEN and CDR2 SYDVKM. V lost 6 bases to trimming and J lost 8 bases; unmatched junction nucleotides: 2.

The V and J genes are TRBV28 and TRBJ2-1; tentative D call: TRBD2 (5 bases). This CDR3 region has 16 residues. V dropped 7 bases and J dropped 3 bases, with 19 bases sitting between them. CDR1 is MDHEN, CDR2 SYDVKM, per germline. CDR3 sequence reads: CASTPFGGRHYNEQFF. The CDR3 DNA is TGTGCCAGCACCCCCTTCGGAGGACGGCACTACAATGAGCAGTTCTTC.

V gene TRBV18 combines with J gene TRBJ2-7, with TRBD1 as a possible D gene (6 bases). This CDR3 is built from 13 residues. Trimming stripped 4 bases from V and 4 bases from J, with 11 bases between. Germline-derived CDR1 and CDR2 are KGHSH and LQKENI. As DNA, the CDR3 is TGTGCCAGCTCACAGGGGGAAGGTTACGAGCAGTACTTC. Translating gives CASSQGEGYEQYF.

CDR3 nucleotide sequence: TGTGCCAGTAGTACCACCCTAGGGACAGGGGGTAAGCAGTACTTC. Its protein is CASSTTLGTGGKQYF. The rearrangement joins TRBV19 to TRBJ2-7; the match to TRBD1 covers 11 bases. Germline trimming cut 4 bases from V and 8 bases from J; bases unmatched to any gene: 10. CDR3 length: 15 residues. CDR1 LNHDA and CDR2 SQIVND come from the germline V gene (reference sequence).

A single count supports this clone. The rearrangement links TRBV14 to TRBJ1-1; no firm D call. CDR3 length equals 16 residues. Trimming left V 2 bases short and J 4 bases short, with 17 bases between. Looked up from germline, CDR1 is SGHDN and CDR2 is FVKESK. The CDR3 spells CASSQQMTYKGTEAFF. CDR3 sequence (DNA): TGTGCCAGCAGCCAACAAATGACTTATAAGGGCACTGAAGCTTTCTTT. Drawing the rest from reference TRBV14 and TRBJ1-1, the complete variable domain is EAGVTQFPSHSVIEKGQTVTLRCDPISGHDNLYWYRRVMGKEIKFLLHFVKESKQDESGMPNNRFLAERTGGTYSTLKVQPAELEDSGVYFCASSQQMTYKGTEAFFGQGTRLTVV.

CDR3 residues: CASSQDWGAYNEQFF. For the CDR3, the DNA is TGTGCCAGCAGCCAAGACTGGGGGGCCTACAATGAGCAGTTCTTC. The chain carries TRBV9 and TRBJ2-1; weak D call: TRBD2 (6 bases). Trimming stripped 4 bases from V and 2 bases from J, with 13 bases between. Germline values: CDR1 SGDLS, CDR2 YYNGEE. There are 15 residues in the CDR3. Using reference TRBV9 and TRBJ2-1 for the parts outside the CDR3, the full variable domain is DSGVTQTPKHLITATGQRVTLRCSPRSGDLSVYWYQQSLDQGLQFLIQYYNGEERAKGNILERFSAQQFPDLHSELNLSSLELGDSALYFCASSQDWGAYNEQFFGPGTRLTVL.

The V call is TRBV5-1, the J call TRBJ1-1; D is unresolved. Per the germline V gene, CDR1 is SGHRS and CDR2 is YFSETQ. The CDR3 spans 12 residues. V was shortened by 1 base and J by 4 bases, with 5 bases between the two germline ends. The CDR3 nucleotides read TGCGCCAGCAGCTTGTCTGGCACTGAAGCTTTCTTT. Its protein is CASSLSGTEAFF. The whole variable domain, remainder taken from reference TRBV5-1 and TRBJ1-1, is KAGVTQTPRYLIKTRGQQVTLSCSPISGHRSVSWYQQTPGQGLQFLFEYFSETQRNKGNFPGRFSGRQFSNSRSEMNVSTLELGDSALYLCASSLSGTEAFFGQGTRLTVV.

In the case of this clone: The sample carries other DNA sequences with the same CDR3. The CDR3 sequence: CASSVATGRSTGELFF. The CDR3 nucleotides read TGTGCCAGCAGCGTAGCCACAGGGCGGTCCACCGGGGAGCTGTTTTTT. The V call is TRBV9, the J call TRBJ2-2; D might be TRBD1 (6 bases). The germline V gene has CDR1 SGDLS and CDR2 YYNGEE. The germline V and J ends were trimmed by 0 bases and 4 bases, with 13 bases remaining between them. There are 16 residues in the CDR3.

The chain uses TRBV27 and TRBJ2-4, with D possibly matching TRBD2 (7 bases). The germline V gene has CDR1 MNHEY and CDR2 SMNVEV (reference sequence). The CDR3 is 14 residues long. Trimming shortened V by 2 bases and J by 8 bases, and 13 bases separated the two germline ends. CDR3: CASSLDGGRYIQYF. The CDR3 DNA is TGTGCCAGCAGTTTAGACGGGGGGCGATACATTCAGTACTTC.

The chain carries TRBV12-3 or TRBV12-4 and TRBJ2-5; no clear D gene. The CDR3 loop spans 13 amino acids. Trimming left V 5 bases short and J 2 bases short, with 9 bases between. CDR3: CASSPHEQETQYF. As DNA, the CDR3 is TGTGCCAGCAGTCCACATGAACAAGAGACCCAGTACTTC.

The CDR3 protein is CASSSHFLIGTGRVTQYF. The CDR3 nucleotides read TGTGCCAGCAGCTCTCATTTTTTGATTGGGACAGGGAGGGTGACCCAGTACTTC. V and J are TRBV5-4 and TRBJ2-5; 9 positions agree with TRBD1. There are 18 residues in the CDR3. Trimming at V came to 3 bases and at J to 7 bases, leaving 19 bases not matched to a gene. Per germline, CDR1 SGHNT and CDR2 YYREEE (reference sequence). The complete variable domain, with remaining parts taken from reference TRBV5-4 and TRBJ2-5, reads ETGVTQSPTHLIKTRGQQVTLRCSSQSGHNTVSWYQQALGQGPQFIFQYYREEENGRGNFPPRFSGLQFPNYSSELNVNALELDDSALYLCASSSHFLIGTGRVTQYFGPGTRLLVL.

The CDR3 spells CASSPSGAWTGELFF. Written as DNA, the CDR3 is TGTGCCAGCAGCCCCTCGGGGGCGTGGACCGGGGAGCTGTTTTTT. The V call is TRBV7-3, the J call TRBJ2-2; D assignment may be TRBD1 or TRBD2 (6 bases each). Germline assignment: CDR1 SGHTA and CDR2 FQGTGA. The V and J ends lost 5 bases and 5 bases respectively, with 15 bases between them. CDR3 size: 15 residues.

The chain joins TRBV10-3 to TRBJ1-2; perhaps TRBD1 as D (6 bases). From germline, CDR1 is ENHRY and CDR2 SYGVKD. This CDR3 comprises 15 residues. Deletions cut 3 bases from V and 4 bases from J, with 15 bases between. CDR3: CAISDRSARGYGYTF. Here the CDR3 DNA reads TGTGCCATCAGTGACCGCTCGGCCAGGGGCTATGGCTACACCTTC.

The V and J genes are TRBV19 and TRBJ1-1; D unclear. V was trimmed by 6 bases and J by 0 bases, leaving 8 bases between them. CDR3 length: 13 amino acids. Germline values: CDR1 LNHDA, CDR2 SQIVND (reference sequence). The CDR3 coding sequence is TGTGCCAGTAGGACGGACCTGAACACTGAAGCTTTCTTT. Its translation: CASRTDLNTEAFF.

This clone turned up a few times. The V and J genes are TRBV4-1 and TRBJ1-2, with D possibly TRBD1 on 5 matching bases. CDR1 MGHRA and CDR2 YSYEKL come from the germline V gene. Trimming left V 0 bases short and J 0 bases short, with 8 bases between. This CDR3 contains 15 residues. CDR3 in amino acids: CASSQERGSNYGYTF. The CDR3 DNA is TGCGCCAGCAGCCAAGAAAGGGGTTCTAACTATGGCTACACCTTC.